The rows below give T cell receptor beta chains drawn from one sample of a study of lung T cells in sarcoidosis with Löfgren's syndrome. TCRdb re-analysed the reads in MiXCR, keeping a single row per CDR3 protein. The repertoire holds around 9,300 distinct CDR3 sequences, with roughly 21% as singletons. Sequences were obtained from CD4+ T cells from bronchoalveolar lavage fluid. The receptors stem from a human donor with sarcoidosis (Löfgren's syndrome or another form), or a control subject (not recorded which). Both conserved end residues are part of each CDR3. Fields, in order: D gene, V gene, clone size, J gene, CDR3 protein, CDR3 DNA. D genes are given only for firm matches. Expanded clones get a size class; other rows say once, few or many, or leave the size out.

>.|TRBV20-1|.|TRBJ2-2
CSAAQVGAGELFF
TGCAGTGCCGCACAAGTGGGTGCCGGGGAGCTGTTTTTT
>.|TRBV6-1|.|TRBJ1-5
CASRPAGAINQPQHF
TGTGCCAGCAGGCCAGCGGGAGCGATCAATCAGCCCCAGCATTTT
>.|TRBV6-1|many|TRBJ2-3
CASSLGPYTQYF
TGTGCCAGCAGTCTCGGCCCTTATACGCAGTATTTT
>.|TRBV10-2|few|TRBJ1-5
CATGSGGDQPQHF
TGCGCCACCGGGTCCGGGGGGGATCAGCCCCAGCATTTT
>TRBD1|TRBV12-3/TRBV12-4|.|TRBJ2-7
CASSGQGSYEQYF
TGTGCCAGCAGTGGACAGGGCTCCTACGAGCAGTACTTC
>.|TRBV11-3|few|TRBJ2-7
CASSLADSSHEQYF
TGTGCCAGCAGCTTAGCGGACAGTTCCCACGAGCAGTACTTC
>TRBD1|TRBV6-1|medium-sized|TRBJ1-3
CASSATGGNTIYF
TGTGCCAGCAGCGCGACAGGGGGAAACACCATATATTTT
>.|TRBV18|.|TRBJ1-2
CASSDGAAGGYTF
TGTGCCAGCTCCGACGGGGCAGCCGGGGGCTACACCTTC
>.|TRBV19|medium-sized|TRBJ2-2
CASKDSNTGELFF
TGTGCCAGTAAGGACAGTAACACCGGGGAGCTGTTTTTT
>.|TRBV7-3|many|TRBJ2-7
CASSLNGQGGEQYF
TGTGCCAGCAGCTTAAATGGGCAGGGGGGCGAGCAGTACTTC
>.|TRBV3-1|many|TRBJ1-1
CASSQRGGTEAFF
TGTGCCAGCAGCCAGCGCGGGGGCACTGAAGCTTTCTTT
>TRBD2|TRBV20-1|many|TRBJ2-3
CSARGLSAGGSDTQYF
TGCAGTGCTAGGGGGTTGAGCGCGGGGGGGTCAGATACGCAGTATTTT
>.|TRBV7-6|medium-sized|TRBJ1-5
CASSLTGQMNQPQHF
TGTGCCAGCAGCTTAACCGGACAGATGAATCAGCCCCAGCATTTT
>TRBD1|TRBV18|.|TRBJ2-7
CASSPRTGILREQYF
TGTGCCAGCTCACCGAGGACAGGAATCCTACGGGAGCAGTACTTC
>.|TRBV5-1|.|TRBJ2-3
CASSLVRGEDTQYF
TGCGCCAGCAGCTTGGTGAGGGGCGAAGATACGCAGTATTTT
>.|TRBV9|many|TRBJ1-4
CASSVGANEKLFF
TGTGCCAGCAGCGTAGGAGCTAATGAAAAACTGTTTTTT
>.|TRBV6-1|many|TRBJ1-3
CASKAGGLVSGNTIYF
TGTGCCAGCAAGGCTGGGGGTCTCGTCTCTGGAAACACCATATATTTT
>TRBD1|TRBV6-4|medium-sized|TRBJ2-1
CASSAGQGNSEQFF
TGTGCCAGCAGCGCCGGACAGGGAAATTCTGAGCAGTTCTTC
>.|TRBV4-1|.|TRBJ1-5
CASSQDIGEGRPQHF
TGCGCCAGCAGCCAGGATATAGGGGAGGGACGGCCCCAGCATTTT
>TRBD2|TRBV27|.|TRBJ2-1
CASSAPGLAGINEQFF
TGTGCCAGCAGTGCCCCGGGACTAGCGGGGATCAATGAGCAGTTCTTC
>.|TRBV5-1|.|TRBJ1-6
CASSLEGGRNSPLHF
TGCGCCAGCAGCTTGGAAGGGGGTCGTAATTCACCCCTCCACTTT
>TRBD1|TRBV28|many|TRBJ2-1
CASSLMGQLLDEQFF
TGTGCCAGCAGTTTAATGGGACAGCTCTTAGATGAGCAGTTCTTC
>.|TRBV7-9|.|TRBJ1-1
CASSPWGQNTEAFF
TGTGCCAGCAGCCCCTGGGGGCAGAACACTGAAGCTTTCTTT
>.|TRBV11-1|few|TRBJ1-1
CASSLAGGVNTEAFF
TGTGCCAGCAGCTTGGCGGGGGGTGTGAACACTGAAGCTTTCTTT
>.|TRBV2|many|TRBJ2-3
CASSTDTQYF
TGTGCCAGCAGCACAGATACGCAGTATTTT
>.|TRBV29-1|few|TRBJ1-3
CSVALDSLSGNTIYF
TGCAGCGTCGCTTTGGACAGCCTATCTGGAAACACCATATATTTT
>TRBD2|TRBV12-3/TRBV12-4|few|TRBJ2-1
CASSNSGGAEDEQFF
TGTGCCAGCAGTAACAGCGGGGGGGCCGAGGATGAGCAGTTCTTC
>.|TRBV6-1|few|TRBJ2-1
CASSEGVGSYNEQFF
TGTGCCAGCAGTGAAGGAGTGGGCTCCTACAATGAGCAGTTCTTC
>TRBD2|TRBV20-1|few|TRBJ2-1
CSAPFPGGYNEQFF
TGCAGTGCTCCCTTCCCGGGGGGCTACAATGAGCAGTTCTTC
>TRBD1|TRBV3-1|.|TRBJ1-6
CASSNTGGDNSPLHF
TGTGCCAGCAGCAATACAGGGGGCGATAATTCACCCCTCCACTTT
>.|TRBV30|many|TRBJ1-1
CACLRFTEAFF
TGTGCCTGCCTTAGATTCACTGAAGCTTTCTTT
>.|TRBV20-1|many|TRBJ1-4
CSASDYREKLFF
TGCAGTGCCTCCGATTACAGGGAAAAACTGTTTTTT